The text below deals with one T cell receptor (beta chain). Trimming shortened V by 2 bases and J by 6 bases, and 17 bases separated the two germline ends. The CDR3 runs to 16 residues. cDNA came from about 0.5 to 1 ug RNA primed by random hexamers. TCRdb called the immunoSEQ multiplex PCR reads again in MiXCR, with one record for every CDR3 protein. The repertoire holds some 180,000 distinct CDR3 sequences, with 91% as singletons. This entry belongs to a study of CD8 T cells in Susac syndrome. The clonotype was recovered from a human donor with Susac syndrome. This chain joins TRBV12-3 or TRBV12-4 and TRBJ1-5; D is unclear. Material: CD4+ T cells from PBMCs. CDR3 amino acids: CASSLKAAMGSQPQHF. The CDR3 nucleotides are TGTGCCAGCAGTTTAAAAGCCGCCATGGGAAGTCAGCCCCAGCATTTT.